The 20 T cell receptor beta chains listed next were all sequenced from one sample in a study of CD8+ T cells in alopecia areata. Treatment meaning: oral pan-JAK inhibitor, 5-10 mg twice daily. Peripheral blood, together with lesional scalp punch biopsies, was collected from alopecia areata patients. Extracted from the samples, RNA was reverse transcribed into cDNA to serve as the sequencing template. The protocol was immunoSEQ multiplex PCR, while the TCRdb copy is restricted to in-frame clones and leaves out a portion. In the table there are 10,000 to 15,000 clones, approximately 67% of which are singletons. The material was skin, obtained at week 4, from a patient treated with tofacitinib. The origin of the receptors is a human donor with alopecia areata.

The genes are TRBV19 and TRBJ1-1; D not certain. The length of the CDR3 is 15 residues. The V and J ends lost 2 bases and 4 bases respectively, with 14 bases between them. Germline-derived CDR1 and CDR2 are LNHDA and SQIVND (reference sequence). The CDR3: CASSISSGRGTEAFF. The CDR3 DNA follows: TGTGCCAGTAGTATAAGTTCGGGTAGAGGCACTGAAGCTTTCTTT.

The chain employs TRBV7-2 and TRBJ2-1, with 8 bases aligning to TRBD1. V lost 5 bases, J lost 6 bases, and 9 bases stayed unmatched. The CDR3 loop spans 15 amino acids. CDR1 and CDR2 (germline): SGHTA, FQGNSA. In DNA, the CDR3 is TGTGCCAGCAGCCCTGAAAGGACAGGGTTCAATGAGCAGTTCTTC. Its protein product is CASSPERTGFNEQFF.

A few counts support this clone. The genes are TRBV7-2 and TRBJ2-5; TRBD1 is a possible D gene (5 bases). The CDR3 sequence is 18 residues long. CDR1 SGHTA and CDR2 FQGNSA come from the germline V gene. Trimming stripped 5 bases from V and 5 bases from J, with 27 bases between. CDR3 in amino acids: CASSLSTLGQVFAETQYF. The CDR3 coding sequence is TGTGCCAGCAGCCTCTCCACCCTGGGGCAGGTTTTCGCGGAGACCCAGTACTTC.

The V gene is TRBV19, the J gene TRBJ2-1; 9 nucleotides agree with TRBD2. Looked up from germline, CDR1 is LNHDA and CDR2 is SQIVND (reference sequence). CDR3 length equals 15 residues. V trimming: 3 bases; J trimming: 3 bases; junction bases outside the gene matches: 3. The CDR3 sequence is CASSMSSGDYNEQFF. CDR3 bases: TGTGCCAGTAGTATGTCTAGCGGGGACTACAATGAGCAGTTCTTC.

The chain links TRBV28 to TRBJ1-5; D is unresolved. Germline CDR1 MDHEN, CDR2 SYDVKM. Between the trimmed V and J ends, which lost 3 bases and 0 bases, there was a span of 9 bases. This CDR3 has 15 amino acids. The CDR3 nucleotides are TGTGCCAGCAGTTTTCCCGGATATAGCAATCAGCCCCAGCATTTT. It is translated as CASSFPGYSNQPQHF.

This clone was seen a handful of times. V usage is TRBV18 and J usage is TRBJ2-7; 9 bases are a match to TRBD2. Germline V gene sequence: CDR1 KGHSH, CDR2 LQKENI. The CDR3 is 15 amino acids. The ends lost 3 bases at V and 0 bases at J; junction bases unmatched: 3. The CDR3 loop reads CASSPSGGLSYEQYF. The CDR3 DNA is TGTGCCAGCTCACCGAGCGGGGGGCTCTCCTACGAGCAGTACTTC. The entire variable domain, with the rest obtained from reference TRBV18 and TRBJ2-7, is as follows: NAGVMQNPRHLVRRRGQEARLRCSPMKGHSHVYWYRQLPEEGLKFMVYLQKENIIDESGMPKERFSAEFPKEGPSILRIQQVVRGDSAAYFCASSPSGGLSYEQYFGPGTRLTVT.

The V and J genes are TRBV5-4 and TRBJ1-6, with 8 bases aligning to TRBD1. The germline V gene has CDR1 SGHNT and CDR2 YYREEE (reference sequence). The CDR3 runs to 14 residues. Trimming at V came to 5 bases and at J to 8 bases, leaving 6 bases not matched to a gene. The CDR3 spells CASRGDRGHSPLHF. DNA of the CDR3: TGTGCCAGCAGGGGAGACAGGGGTCATTCACCCCTCCACTTT.

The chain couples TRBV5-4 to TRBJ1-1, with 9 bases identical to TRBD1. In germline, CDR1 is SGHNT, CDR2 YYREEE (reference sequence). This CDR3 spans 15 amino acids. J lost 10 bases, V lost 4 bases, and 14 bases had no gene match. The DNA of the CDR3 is TGTGCCAGCAGCACCGGGACAGGGTATTTCATGCGAGCTTTCTTT. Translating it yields CASSTGTGYFMRAFF.

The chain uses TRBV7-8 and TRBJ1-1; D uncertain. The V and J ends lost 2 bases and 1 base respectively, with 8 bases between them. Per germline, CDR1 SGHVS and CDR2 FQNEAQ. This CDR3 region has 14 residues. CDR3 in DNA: TGTGCCAGCAGCTTATCTCAAGGGAACACTGAAGCTTTCTTT. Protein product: CASSLSQGNTEAFF.

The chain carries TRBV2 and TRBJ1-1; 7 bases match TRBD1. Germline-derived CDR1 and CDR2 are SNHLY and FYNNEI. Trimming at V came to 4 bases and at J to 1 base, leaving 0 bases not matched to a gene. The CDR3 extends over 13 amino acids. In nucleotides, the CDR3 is TGTGCCAGCAGTGGACAGGGGAACACTGAAGCTTTCTTT. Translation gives CASSGQGNTEAFF. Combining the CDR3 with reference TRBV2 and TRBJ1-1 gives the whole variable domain EPEVTQTPSHQVTQMGQEVILRCVPISNHLYFYWYRQILGQKVEFLVSFYNNEISEKSEIFDDQFSVERPDGSNFTLKIRSTKLEDSAMYFCASSGQGNTEAFFGQGTRLTVV.

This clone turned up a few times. This chain's CDR3 is CASSPGHPSYNEQFF. CDR3 nucleotides: TGTGCCAGCAGTCCGGGACATCCCTCCTACAATGAGCAGTTCTTC. V gene TRBV6-5 combines with J gene TRBJ2-1, with a tentative D call TRBD1 (6 bases). The CDR3 is made up of 15 amino acids. Germline CDR1 MNHEY, CDR2 SVGAGI. V lost 5 bases to trimming and J lost 0 bases, with 11 bases between them.

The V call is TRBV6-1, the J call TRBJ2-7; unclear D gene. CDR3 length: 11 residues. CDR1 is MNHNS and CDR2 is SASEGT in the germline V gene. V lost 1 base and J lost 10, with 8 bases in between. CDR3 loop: CASSEVGSQYF. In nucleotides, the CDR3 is TGTGCCAGCAGTGAAGTTGGCAGCCAGTACTTC.

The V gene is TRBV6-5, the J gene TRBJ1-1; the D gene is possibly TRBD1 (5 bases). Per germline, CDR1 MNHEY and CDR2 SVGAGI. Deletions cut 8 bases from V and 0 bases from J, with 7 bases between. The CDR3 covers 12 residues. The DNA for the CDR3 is TGTGCCAGCGAGGGGATGAACACTGAAGCTTTCTTT. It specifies CASEGMNTEAFF.

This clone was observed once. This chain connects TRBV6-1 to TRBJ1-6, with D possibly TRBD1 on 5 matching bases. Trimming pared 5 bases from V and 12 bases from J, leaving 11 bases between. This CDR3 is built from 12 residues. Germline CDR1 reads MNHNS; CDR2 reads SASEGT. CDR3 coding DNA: TGTGCCAGCAGTCGGGACGGAGGACCCCTCCACTTT. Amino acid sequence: CASSRDGGPLHF.

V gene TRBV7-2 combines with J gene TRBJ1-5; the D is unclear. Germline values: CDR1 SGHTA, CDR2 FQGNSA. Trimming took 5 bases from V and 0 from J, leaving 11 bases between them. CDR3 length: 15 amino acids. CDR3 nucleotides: TGTGCCAGCAGCCGGACCGTTTATAGCAATCAGCCCCAGCATTTT. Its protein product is CASSRTVYSNQPQHF.

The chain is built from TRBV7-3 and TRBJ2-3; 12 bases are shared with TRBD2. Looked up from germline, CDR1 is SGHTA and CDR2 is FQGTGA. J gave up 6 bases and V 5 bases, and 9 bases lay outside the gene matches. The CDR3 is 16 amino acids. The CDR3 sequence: CASSPGLAGRMDTQYF. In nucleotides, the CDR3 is TGTGCCAGCAGCCCCGGACTAGCGGGGAGGATGGATACGCAGTATTTT.

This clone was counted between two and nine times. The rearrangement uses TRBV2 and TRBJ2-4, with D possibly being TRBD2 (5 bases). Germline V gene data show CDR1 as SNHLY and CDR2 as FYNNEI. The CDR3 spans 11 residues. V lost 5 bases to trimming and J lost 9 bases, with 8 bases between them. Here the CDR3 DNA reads TGTGCCAGCAGTATTAGCGCCATTCAGTACTTC. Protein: CASSISAIQYF.

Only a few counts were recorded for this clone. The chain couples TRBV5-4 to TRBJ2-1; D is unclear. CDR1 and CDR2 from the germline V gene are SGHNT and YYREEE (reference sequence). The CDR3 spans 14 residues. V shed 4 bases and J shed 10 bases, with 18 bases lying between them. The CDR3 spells CASSPPDPGREQFF. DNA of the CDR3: TGTGCCAGCAGCCCCCCCGACCCCGGACGCGAGCAGTTCTTC.

The CDR3 DNA reads as TGTGCCAGCAGCCCCCGACAGGGGGCTGGAAACACCATATATTTT. This codes for CASSPRQGAGNTIYF. The chain joins TRBV7-8 to TRBJ1-3, with 9 nucleotides matching TRBD1. The V gene's germline CDR1 is SGHVS and CDR2 FQNEAQ. The CDR3 sequence is 15 residues long. V dropped 5 bases and J dropped 2; count of bases not matched to a gene: 4.

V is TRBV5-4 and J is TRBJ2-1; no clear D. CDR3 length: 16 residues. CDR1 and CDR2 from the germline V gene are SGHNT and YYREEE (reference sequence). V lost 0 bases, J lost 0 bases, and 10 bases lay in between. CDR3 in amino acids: CASSLDLLSSYNEQFF. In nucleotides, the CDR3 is TGTGCCAGCAGCTTGGACTTGTTGAGCTCCTACAATGAGCAGTTCTTC.